The 22 T cell receptor beta chains below come from one sample, sequenced in a study of T cell repertoires in cytomegalovirus infection. Their antigens are not known. Using its own MiXCR run on the reads, TCRdb lists one record per CDR3 protein. The data show some 940,000 distinct CDR3 sequences, roughly a third seen once. Specimen: cultured CD8+ T cells from PBMCs, collected from culture after CMV antigen stimulation. The receptor set was obtained from a human donor in good health (CMV status not recorded). Some clones in this sample may be carry-over from other donors' samples.

This clonotype was recorded at least ten times. The chain carries TRBV7-6 and TRBJ2-5; weak D call: TRBD1 (6 bases). V lost 3 bases and J 5 bases, leaving 16 bases between the germline ends. The CDR3 consists of 15 residues. Germline assignment: CDR1 SGHVS and CDR2 FNYEAQ. Here the CDR3 DNA reads TGTGCCAGCAGCTTGACCCCGGGACAACGGGAGACCCAGTACTTC. Amino acid sequence: CASSLTPGQRETQYF.

This rearrangement joins TRBV7-9 to TRBJ1-1; no reliable D call. Germline lookup yields CDR1 SEHNR and CDR2 FQNEAQ (reference sequence). Trimming shortened V by 7 bases and J by 0 bases, and 9 bases separated the two germline ends. This CDR3 region has 13 residues. CDR3 loop: CASILPMNTEAFF. CDR3 bases: TGTGCCAGCATCCTACCCATGAACACTGAAGCTTTCTTT.

This sequence joins TRBV6-2 or TRBV6-3 and TRBJ1-1, with unresolved D. The germline V and J ends were trimmed by 9 bases and 4 bases, with 9 bases remaining between them. The germline V gene has CDR1 MNHEY and CDR2 SVGEGT. This CDR3 region has 11 residues. In DNA form, the CDR3 reads TGTGCCAGTGCAGGCAGCACTGAAGCTTTCTTT. This encodes CASAGSTEAFF.

The chain couples TRBV5-1 to TRBJ1-2; weak D call: TRBD1 (5 bases). The germline CDR1 and CDR2 sequences are SGHRS and YFSETQ. V shed 4 bases and J shed 4 bases, with 14 bases lying between them. The CDR3 is 14 amino acids. CDR3 DNA: TGCGCCAGCAGCCCGGCGGGGGAGGCCTATGGCTACACCTTC. As protein: CASSPAGEAYGYTF.

Only a few counts were recorded for this clonotype. The rearrangement uses TRBV7-9 and TRBJ2-1; tentatively, D is TRBD1 (6 bases). Per germline, CDR1 SEHNR and CDR2 FQNEAQ (reference sequence). V was shortened by 4 bases and J by 0 bases, with 22 bases between the two germline ends. CDR3 size: 19 residues. The CDR3 DNA is TGTGCCAGCAGCTCTCGGACCACAGGGACCACTAGCTCCTACAATGAGCAGTTCTTC. Translation: CASSSRTTGTTSSYNEQFF.

V usage is TRBV10-2 and J usage is TRBJ1-6, with D unresolved. The V end lost 6 bases, the J end lost 0 bases, and 9 bases lay between the germline ends. The CDR3 is 15 residues long. Germline V lookup: CDR1 WSHSY, CDR2 SAAADI. The CDR3 DNA is TGCGCCAGCAGCGCGTCTGACTCCTATAATTCACCCCTCCACTTT. It is translated as CASSASDSYNSPLHF.

This clonotype was counted only a few times. V and J are TRBV20-1 and TRBJ2-5; D is possibly TRBD2 (5 bases). The CDR3 runs to 14 residues. CDR1 is DFQATT, CDR2 SNEGSKA, per germline (reference sequence). Trimming removed 5 bases at V and 3 bases at J, with 16 bases between. CDR3 loop: CSALHENGEETQYF. CDR3 coding DNA: TGCAGTGCTCTTCATGAAAACGGGGAAGAGACCCAGTACTTC.

This clonotype was counted a few times. The chain recombines TRBV6-2 or TRBV6-3 with TRBJ1-5, with D unclear. V lost 0 bases and J 5 bases, leaving 14 bases between the germline ends. This CDR3 comprises 16 residues. CDR1 and CDR2 (germline): MNHEY, SVGEGT. This CDR3 is CASSYSGSPGYQPQHF. The CDR3 bases are TGTGCCAGCAGTTACTCTGGTTCACCGGGATATCAGCCCCAGCATTTT.

This clonotype was detected ten times or more. CDR3 coding DNA: TGTGCCAGCAGCCACGGGACAGAGGTGGACACTGAAGCTTTCTTT. Its protein product is CASSHGTEVDTEAFF. This sequence joins TRBV7-6 and TRBJ1-1; 7 bases match TRBD1. Per germline, CDR1 SGHVS and CDR2 FNYEAQ. The CDR3 contains 15 residues. The V and J ends lost 5 bases and 3 bases, in that order; junction bases with no gene match: 9.

This clonotype was seen a few times. The chain employs TRBV12-3 or TRBV12-4 and TRBJ2-7, with 9 bases identical to TRBD1. This CDR3 has 15 residues. Trimming took 7 bases from V and 5 from J; bases not matched to a gene: 12. DNA for the CDR3: TGTGCCAGCACGCACCCCGGGACAGGGTTCCACGAGCAGTACTTC. Protein product: CASTHPGTGFHEQYF.

This clonotype was seen more than once but under ten times. The chain links TRBV6-2 or TRBV6-3 to TRBJ2-1; D possibly corresponds to TRBD2 (6 bases). Germline V gene lookup returns CDR1 MNHEY and CDR2 SVGEGT. V gave up 2 bases and J gave up 9 bases, with 14 bases separating them. The CDR3 loop spans 14 amino acids. DNA for the CDR3: TGTGCCAGCAGTTACCCAGGCGGACTAAGTGAGCAGTTCTTC. This translates into CASSYPGGLSEQFF.

The J gene is TRBJ1-1, the V gene TRBV6-2 or TRBV6-3, with TRBD1 as a possible D gene (6 bases). Trimming removed 4 bases at V and 4 bases at J, with 16 bases between. Germline CDR1 reads MNHEY; CDR2 reads SVGEGT. This CDR3 region has 15 residues. CDR3 amino acids: CASSSLTGYSTEAFF. The CDR3 DNA is TGTGCCAGCAGTTCTCTAACAGGGTATAGCACTGAAGCTTTCTTT.

The V and J genes are TRBV2 and TRBJ2-7; TRBD1 is a possible D gene (5 bases). Looked up from germline, CDR1 is SNHLY and CDR2 is FYNNEI. The CDR3 sequence is 10 residues long. Trimming stripped 8 bases from V and 6 bases from J, with 8 bases between. The CDR3 DNA follows: TGTGCCAGCGCAGGGCGCGAGCAGTACTTC. It is translated as CASAGREQYF. The full variable domain, completed using reference TRBV2 and TRBJ2-7, is EPEVTQTPSHQVTQMGQEVILRCVPISNHLYFYWYRQILGQKVEFLVSFYNNEISEKSEIFDDQFSVERPDGSNFTLKIRSTKLEDSAMYFCASAGREQYFGPGTRLTVT.

This clonotype showed up many times. The chain has TRBV7-8 and TRBJ1-5; D ambiguous. The germline V gene has CDR1 SGHVS and CDR2 FQNEAQ. CDR3 length: 19 residues. Between the trimmed V and J ends, which lost 1 base and 0 bases, there was a span of 19 bases. DNA of the CDR3: TGTGCCAGCAGCTTAGAAGTATCGAGAACGAGGGATAGCAATCAGCCCCAGCATTTT. It encodes CASSLEVSRTRDSNQPQHF.

A word on this clonotype: Relative to the germline gene, one junction end is altered; a read error may explain this. The chain links TRBV19 to TRBJ2-1, with 7 nucleotides matching TRBD2. This CDR3 has 15 amino acids. Germline CDR1 LNHDA, CDR2 SQIVND (reference sequence). The CDR3, as DNA: TGTGCCAGTAGTGACGGCGGGGGAGAGTACAATGAGCAATTCTTC. Its translation: CASSDGGGEYNEQFF.

The chain is built from TRBV2 and TRBJ1-2; 7 nucleotides agree with TRBD1. This CDR3 region has 16 residues. Germline loops: CDR1 SNHLY, CDR2 FYNNEI. V was clipped by 4 bases and J by 2 bases; unmatched bases: 10. The CDR3 protein is CASSGGTDLYNYGYTF. The CDR3 bases are TGTGCCAGCAGTGGTGGGACAGATCTGTACAACTATGGCTACACCTTC.

Ten or more counts support this clonotype. The chain links TRBV7-9 to TRBJ2-2; D ambiguous. The germline CDR1 and CDR2 sequences are SEHNR and FQNEAQ (reference sequence). Trimming pared 5 bases from V and 4 bases from J, leaving 8 bases between. CDR3 length: 13 residues. The CDR3 region has the DNA TGTGCCAGCAGCGCTGACCTCACCGGGGAGCTGTTTTTT. This gives the protein CASSADLTGELFF.

The chain combines TRBV2 with TRBJ1-4; D is uncertain. CDR1 SNHLY and CDR2 FYNNEI come from the germline V gene. The ends were cut back, 5 bases at V and 8 bases at J, with 18 bases in the middle. The CDR3 loop spans 15 amino acids. This CDR3 reads CASSPNIPWREKLFF. Written as DNA, the CDR3 is TGTGCCAGCAGTCCGAACATACCCTGGCGGGAAAAACTGTTTTTT.

The V and J genes are TRBV7-2 and TRBJ2-7; 8 bases agree with TRBD2. Germline V CDR1 and CDR2: SGHTA, FQGNSA. CDR3 size: 17 residues. V was clipped by 4 bases and J by 1 base; unmatched bases: 12. CDR3 nucleotide sequence: TGTGCCAGCAGCTCCTTTGGCGGGGGGCAGGAATCCTACGAGCAGTACTTC. Amino acid sequence: CASSSFGGGQESYEQYF. Full variable domain (missing parts from reference TRBV7-2 and TRBJ2-7): GAGVSQSPSNKVTEKGKDVELRCDPISGHTALYWYRQSLGQGLEFLIYFQGNSAPDKSGLPSDRFSAERTGGSVSTLTIQRTQQEDSAVYLCASSSFGGGQESYEQYFGPGTRLTVT.

This clonotype appeared many times. The chain carries TRBV7-2 and TRBJ1-1; D remains unclear. The germline CDR1 and CDR2 sequences are SGHTA and FQGNSA. Trimming removed 0 bases from V and 2 bases from J, with 10 bases in between. CDR3 size: 15 residues. The CDR3 spells CASSLAVFGNTEAFF. CDR3 DNA: TGTGCCAGCAGCTTAGCCGTATTTGGAAACACTGAAGCTTTCTTT.

This clonotype was counted at least ten times. The chain is built from TRBV7-2 and TRBJ2-1; 7 nucleotides agree with TRBD1. V lost 8 bases to trimming and J lost 5 bases; unmatched junction nucleotides: 9. Germline CDR1 is SGHTA and CDR2 is FQGNSA. CDR3 length equals 14 residues. The CDR3 sequence is CASSDRTGDNEQFF. The CDR3 nucleotides are TGTGCCAGCTCGGATCGGACAGGCGACAATGAGCAGTTCTTC.

A few counts support this clonotype. V gene TRBV5-4 combines with J gene TRBJ1-2; possibly TRBD1 for D (5 bases). V was trimmed by 0 bases and J by 6 bases, leaving 15 bases between them. Germline V gene data show CDR1 as SGHNT and CDR2 as YYREEE (reference sequence). The CDR3 has 15 residues. The CDR3 DNA is TGTGCCAGCAGCTTGGCACCCGGACACCCGGATGGCTACACCTTC. It yields the protein CASSLAPGHPDGYTF.